The entry that follows covers one T cell receptor (beta chain) sequence. As yet, its antigen is unknown. The CDR3 extends over 13 amino acids. Trimming at V came to 6 bases and at J to 5 bases, leaving 6 bases not matched to a gene. From germline, CDR1 is KGHSH and CDR2 LQKENI. These data are taken from a study of cytomegalovirus exposure and HLA in healthy donors. Study-wide points: Some public TCRs appeared in many individuals, while most sequences were rare.

Clones were read by immunoSEQ multiplex PCR, and TCRdb kept only the in-frame ones, dropping some. The table lists roughly 130,000 clones, 80% to 90% of them singletons. This clonotype was obtained from a woman between 18 and 29 years old in good health and CMV-seropositive. The chain has TRBV18 and TRBJ2-5, with 7 positions matching TRBD2. Sequenced: PBMCs. CDR3 nucleotide sequence: TGTGCCAGCTCCCCTCGGGGGGAGGAGACCCAGTACTTC. Translating gives CASSPRGEETQYF.